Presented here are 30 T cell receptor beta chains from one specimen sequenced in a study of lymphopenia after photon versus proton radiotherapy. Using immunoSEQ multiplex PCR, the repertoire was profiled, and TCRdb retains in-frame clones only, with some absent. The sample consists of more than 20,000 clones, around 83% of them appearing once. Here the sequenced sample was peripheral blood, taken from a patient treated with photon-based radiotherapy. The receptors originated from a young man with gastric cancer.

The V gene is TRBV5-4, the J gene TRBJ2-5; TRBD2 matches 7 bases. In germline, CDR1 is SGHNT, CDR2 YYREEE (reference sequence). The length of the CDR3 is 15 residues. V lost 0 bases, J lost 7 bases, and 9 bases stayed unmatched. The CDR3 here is CASSLGGGSIRTQYF. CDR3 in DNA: TGTGCCAGCAGCTTGGGCGGGGGTTCGATTAGGACCCAGTACTTC.

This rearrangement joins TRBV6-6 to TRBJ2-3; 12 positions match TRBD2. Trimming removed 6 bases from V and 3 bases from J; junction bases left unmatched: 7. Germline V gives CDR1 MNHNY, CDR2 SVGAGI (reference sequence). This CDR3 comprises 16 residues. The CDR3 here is CASRRLAGEFTDTQYF. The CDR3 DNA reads TGTGCCAGCAGACGACTAGCGGGAGAATTTACAGATACGCAGTATTTT.

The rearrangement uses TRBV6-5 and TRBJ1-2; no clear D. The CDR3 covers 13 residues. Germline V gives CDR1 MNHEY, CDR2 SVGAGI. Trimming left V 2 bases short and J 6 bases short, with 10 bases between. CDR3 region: CASSYGQSNGYTF. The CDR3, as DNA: TGTGCCAGCAGTTACGGGCAGTCGAATGGCTACACCTTC.

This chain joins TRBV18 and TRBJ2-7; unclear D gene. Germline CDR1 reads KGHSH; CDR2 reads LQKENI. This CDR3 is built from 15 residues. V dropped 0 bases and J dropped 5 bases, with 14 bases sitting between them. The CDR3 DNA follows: TGTGCCAGCTCACCACCCAGTCTACCTACCCACGAGCAGTACTTC. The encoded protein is CASSPPSLPTHEQYF.

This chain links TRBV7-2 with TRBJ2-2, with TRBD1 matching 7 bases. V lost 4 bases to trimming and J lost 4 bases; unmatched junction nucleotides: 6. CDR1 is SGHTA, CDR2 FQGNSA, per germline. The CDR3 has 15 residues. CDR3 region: CASSSTGAGTGELFF. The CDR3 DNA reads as TGTGCCAGCAGCTCTACAGGGGCCGGCACCGGGGAGCTGTTTTTT. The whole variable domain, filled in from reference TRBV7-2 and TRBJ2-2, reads GAGVSQSPSNKVTEKGKDVELRCDPISGHTALYWYRQSLGQGLEFLIYFQGNSAPDKSGLPSDRFSAERTGGSVSTLTIQRTQQEDSAVYLCASSSTGAGTGELFFGEGSRLTVL.

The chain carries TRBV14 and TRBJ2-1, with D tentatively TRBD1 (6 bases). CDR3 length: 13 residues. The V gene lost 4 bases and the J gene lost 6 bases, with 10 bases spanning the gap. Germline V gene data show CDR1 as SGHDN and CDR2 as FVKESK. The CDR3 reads CASSLRGINEQFF. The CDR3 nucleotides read TGTGCCAGCAGCCTCAGGGGAATCAATGAGCAGTTCTTC.

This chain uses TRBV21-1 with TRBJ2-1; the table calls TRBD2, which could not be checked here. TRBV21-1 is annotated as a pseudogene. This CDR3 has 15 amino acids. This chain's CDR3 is CASSSPKVAYNEQFF. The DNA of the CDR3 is TGTGCCAGCAGCTCACCCAAAGTAGCCTACAATGAGCAGTTCTTC.

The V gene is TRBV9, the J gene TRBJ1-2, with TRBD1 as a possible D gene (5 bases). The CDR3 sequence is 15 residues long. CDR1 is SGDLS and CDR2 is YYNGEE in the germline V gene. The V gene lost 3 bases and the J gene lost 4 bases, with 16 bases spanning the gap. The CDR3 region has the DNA TGTGCCAGCAGCGCCCACCCGGACAAGCTCTATGGCTACACCTTC. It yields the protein CASSAHPDKLYGYTF. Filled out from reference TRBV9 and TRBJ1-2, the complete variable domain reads DSGVTQTPKHLITATGQRVTLRCSPRSGDLSVYWYQQSLDQGLQFLIQYYNGEERAKGNILERFSAQQFPDLHSELNLSSLELGDSALYFCASSAHPDKLYGYTFGSGTRLTVV.

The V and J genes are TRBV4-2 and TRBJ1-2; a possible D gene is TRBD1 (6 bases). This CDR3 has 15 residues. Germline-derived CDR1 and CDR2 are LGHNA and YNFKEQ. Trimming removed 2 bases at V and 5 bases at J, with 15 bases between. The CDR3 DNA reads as TGTGCCAGCAGCCAAACCGGGACACAAAGATATGGCTACACCTTC. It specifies CASSQTGTQRYGYTF.

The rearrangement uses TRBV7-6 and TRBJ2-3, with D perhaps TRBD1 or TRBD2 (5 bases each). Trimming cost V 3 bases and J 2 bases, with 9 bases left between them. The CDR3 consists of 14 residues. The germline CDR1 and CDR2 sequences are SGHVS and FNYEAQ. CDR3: CASSLGEPTDTQYF. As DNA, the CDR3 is TGTGCCAGCAGCTTGGGGGAACCCACAGATACGCAGTATTTT.

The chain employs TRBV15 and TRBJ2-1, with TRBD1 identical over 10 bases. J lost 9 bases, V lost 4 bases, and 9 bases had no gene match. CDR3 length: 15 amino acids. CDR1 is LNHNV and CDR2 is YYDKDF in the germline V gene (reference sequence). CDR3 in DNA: TGTGCCACCAGCAAAGACAGGGGGCTTGGTACTGAGCAGTTCTTC. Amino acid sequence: CATSKDRGLGTEQFF.

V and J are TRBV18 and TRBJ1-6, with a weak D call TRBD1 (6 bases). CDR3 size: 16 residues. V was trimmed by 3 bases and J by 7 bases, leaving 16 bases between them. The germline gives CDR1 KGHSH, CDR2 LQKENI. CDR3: CASSPRQGSRNSPLHF. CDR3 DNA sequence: TGTGCCAGCTCACCGCGTCAGGGGTCACGGAATTCACCCCTCCACTTT.

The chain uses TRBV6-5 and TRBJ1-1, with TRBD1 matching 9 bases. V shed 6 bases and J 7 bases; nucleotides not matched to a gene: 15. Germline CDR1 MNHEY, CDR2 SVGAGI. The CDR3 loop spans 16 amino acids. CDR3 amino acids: CASRYPPTGTGFEAFF. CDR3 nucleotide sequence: TGTGCCAGCAGATACCCCCCAACCGGGACAGGGTTTGAAGCTTTCTTT.

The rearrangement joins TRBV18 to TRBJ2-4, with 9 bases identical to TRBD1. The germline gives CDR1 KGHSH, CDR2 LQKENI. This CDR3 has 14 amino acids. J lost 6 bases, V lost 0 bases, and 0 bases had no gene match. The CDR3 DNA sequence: TGTGCCAGCTCACCACCGGACAGGGGAAACATTCAGTACTTC. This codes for CASSPPDRGNIQYF.

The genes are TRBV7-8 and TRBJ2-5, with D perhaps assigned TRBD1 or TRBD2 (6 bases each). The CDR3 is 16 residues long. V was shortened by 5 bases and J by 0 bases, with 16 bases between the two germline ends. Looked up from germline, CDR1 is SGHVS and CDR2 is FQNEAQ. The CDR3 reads CASSHKPRGDQETQYF. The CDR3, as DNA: TGTGCCAGCAGCCATAAACCAAGGGGGGACCAAGAGACCCAGTACTTC.

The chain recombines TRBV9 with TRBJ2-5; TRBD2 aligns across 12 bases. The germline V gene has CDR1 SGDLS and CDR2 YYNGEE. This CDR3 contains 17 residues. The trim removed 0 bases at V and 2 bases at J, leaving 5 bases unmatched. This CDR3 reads CASSVGSSGGVQETQYF. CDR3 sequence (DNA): TGTGCCAGCAGCGTAGGTTCTAGCGGGGGGGTACAAGAGACCCAGTACTTC.

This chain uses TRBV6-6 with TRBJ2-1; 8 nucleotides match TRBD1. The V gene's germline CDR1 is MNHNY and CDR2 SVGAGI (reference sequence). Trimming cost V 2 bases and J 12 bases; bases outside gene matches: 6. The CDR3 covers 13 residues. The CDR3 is CASSYVDRGGQFF. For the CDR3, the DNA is TGTGCCAGCAGTTACGTCGACAGGGGAGGGCAGTTCTTC.

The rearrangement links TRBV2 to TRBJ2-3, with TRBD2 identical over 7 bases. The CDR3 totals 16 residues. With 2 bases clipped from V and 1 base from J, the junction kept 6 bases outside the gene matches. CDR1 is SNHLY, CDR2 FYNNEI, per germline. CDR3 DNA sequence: TGTGCCAGCAGTGAATTTACTAGCGTGCGCACAGATACGCAGTATTTT. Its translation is CASSEFTSVRTDTQYF.

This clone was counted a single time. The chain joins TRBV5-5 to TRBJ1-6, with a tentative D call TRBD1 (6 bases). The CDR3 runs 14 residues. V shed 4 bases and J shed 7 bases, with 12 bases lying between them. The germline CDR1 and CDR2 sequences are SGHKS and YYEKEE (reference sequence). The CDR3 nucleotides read TGTGCCAGCAGCCCGGGGGGGCAGAATTCACCCCTCCACTTT. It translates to CASSPGGQNSPLHF. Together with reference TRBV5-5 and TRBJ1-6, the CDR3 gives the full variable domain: DAGVTQSPTHLIKTRGQQVTLRCSPISGHKSVSWYQQVLGQGPQFIFQYYEKEERGRGNFPDRFSARQFPNYSSELNVNALLLGDSALYLCASSPGGQNSPLHFGNGTRLTVT.

The CDR3 region has the DNA TGCGCCATCACCAAAGCCTTCCGAATAGCAGAGAGCACAGATACGCAGTATTTT. Translation gives CAITKAFRIAESTDTQYF. The J gene is TRBJ2-3, the V gene TRBV10-2; unclear D gene. V shed 10 bases and J shed 0 bases, with 26 bases lying between them. This CDR3 contains 18 residues. In germline, CDR1 is WSHSY, CDR2 SAAADI.

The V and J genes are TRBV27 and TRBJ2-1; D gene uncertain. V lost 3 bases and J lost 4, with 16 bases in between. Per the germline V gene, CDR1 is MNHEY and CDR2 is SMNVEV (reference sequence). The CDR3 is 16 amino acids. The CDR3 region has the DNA TGTGCCAGCAGTTTGGGATGGCGGAGTTATTACAATGAGCAGTTCTTC. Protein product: CASSLGWRSYYNEQFF.

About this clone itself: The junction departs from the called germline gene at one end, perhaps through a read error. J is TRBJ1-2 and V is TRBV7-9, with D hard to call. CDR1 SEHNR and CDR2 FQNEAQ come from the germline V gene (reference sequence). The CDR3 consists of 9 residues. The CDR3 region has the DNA TGTGCCAGCAGCTTCCCCCCCGCCTTC. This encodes CASSFPPAF.

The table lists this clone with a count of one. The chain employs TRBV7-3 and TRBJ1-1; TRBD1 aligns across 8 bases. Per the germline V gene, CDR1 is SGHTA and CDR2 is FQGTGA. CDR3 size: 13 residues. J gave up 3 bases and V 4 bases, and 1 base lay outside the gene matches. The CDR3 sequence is CASSSQGDTEAFF. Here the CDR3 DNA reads TGTGCCAGCAGCTCACAGGGGGACACTGAAGCTTTCTTT. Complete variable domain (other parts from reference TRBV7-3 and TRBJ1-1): GAGVSQTPSNKVTEKGKYVELRCDPISGHTALYWYRQSLGQGPEFLIYFQGTGAADDSGLPNDRFFAVRPEGSVSTLKIQRTERGDSAVYLCASSSQGDTEAFFGQGTRLTVV.

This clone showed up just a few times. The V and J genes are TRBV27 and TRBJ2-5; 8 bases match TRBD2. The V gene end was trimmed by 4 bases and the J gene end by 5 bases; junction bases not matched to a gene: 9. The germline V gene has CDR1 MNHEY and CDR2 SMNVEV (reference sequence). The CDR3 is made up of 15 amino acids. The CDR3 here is CASSSDGGGVETQYF. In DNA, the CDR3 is TGTGCCAGCAGTTCCGACGGGGGGGGTGTGGAGACCCAGTACTTC.

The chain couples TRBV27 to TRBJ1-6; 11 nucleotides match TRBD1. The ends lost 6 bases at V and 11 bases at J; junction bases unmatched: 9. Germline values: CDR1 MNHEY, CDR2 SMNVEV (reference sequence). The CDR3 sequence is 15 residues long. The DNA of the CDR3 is TGTGCCAGCAGAGAAACGGGACAGGGGGTAACACCCCTCCACTTT. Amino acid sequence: CASRETGQGVTPLHF.

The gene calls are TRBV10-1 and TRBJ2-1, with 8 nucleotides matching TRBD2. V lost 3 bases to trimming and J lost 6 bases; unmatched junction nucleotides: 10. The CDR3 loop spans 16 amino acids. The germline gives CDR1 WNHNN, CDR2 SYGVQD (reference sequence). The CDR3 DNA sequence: TGCGCCAGCAGTGAACTCCGGGGGGGGGCCGGCAATGAGCAGTTCTTC. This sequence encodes CASSELRGGAGNEQFF.

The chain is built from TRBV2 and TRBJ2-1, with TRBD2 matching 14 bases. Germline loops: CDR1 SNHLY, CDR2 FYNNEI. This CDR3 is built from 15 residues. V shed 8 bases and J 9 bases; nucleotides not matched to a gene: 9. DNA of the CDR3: TGTGCCAGCTCGCTGGGACTAGCGGGAGTAGGTGAGCAGTTCTTC. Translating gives CASSLGLAGVGEQFF.

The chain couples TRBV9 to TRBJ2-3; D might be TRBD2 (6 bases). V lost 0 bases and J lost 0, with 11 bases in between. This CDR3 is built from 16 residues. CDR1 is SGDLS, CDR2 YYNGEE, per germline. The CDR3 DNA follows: TGTGCCAGCAGCGTAGAAGGCGGGGCTAGCACAGATACGCAGTATTTT. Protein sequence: CASSVEGGASTDTQYF.

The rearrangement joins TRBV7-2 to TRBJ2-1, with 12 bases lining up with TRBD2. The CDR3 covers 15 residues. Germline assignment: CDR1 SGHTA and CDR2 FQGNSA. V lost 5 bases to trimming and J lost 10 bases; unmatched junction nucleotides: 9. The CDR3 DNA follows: TGTGCCAGCAGCCCACGGGCCCTAGCGGGAGGGGAGCAGTTCTTC. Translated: CASSPRALAGGEQFF.

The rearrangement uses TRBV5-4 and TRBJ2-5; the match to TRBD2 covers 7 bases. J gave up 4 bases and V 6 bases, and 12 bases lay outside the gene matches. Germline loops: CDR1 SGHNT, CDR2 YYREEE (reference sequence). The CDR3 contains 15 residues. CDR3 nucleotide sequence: TGTGCCAGCACCCTTCGCAGCGGGGCGGGAGAGACCCAGTACTTC. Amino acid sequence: CASTLRSGAGETQYF.